The 17 T cell receptor beta chains reported below all come from one sample, sequenced in a study of cytomegalovirus exposure and HLA in healthy donors. The study ran its PCR with 60 Vbeta and 13 Jbeta primers. The table came from immunoSEQ multiplex PCR; TCRdb's copy has only in-frame clones and leaves some out. The sample contains almost 200,000 clones, 70% to 80% of which appear only once. Sequences were obtained from PBMCs. The receptors shown here come from a male donor in good health and CMV-seropositive.

This clone has just one count. The genes are TRBV14 and TRBJ2-5; TRBD1 might be the D (5 bases). Trimming removed 1 base at V and 2 bases at J, with 14 bases between. CDR1 and CDR2 (germline): SGHDN, FVKESK. This CDR3 is 16 amino acids long. CDR3 in DNA: TGTGCCAGCAGCCAAGGTCGGATAGCAGGGCAAGAGACCCAGTACTTC. This encodes CASSQGRIAGQETQYF.

The J gene is TRBJ2-7, the V gene TRBV7-9; D remains ambiguous. Trimming stripped 5 bases from V and 5 bases from J, with 19 bases between. This CDR3 is built from 15 residues. Germline assignment: CDR1 SEHNR and CDR2 FQNEAQ (reference sequence). The CDR3 DNA is TGTGCCAGCAGCCCTGTCCCATCACTTAGCCACGAGCAGTACTTC. Its translation: CASSPVPSLSHEQYF.

This CDR3 is CASSMQGTIHGYTF. Here the CDR3 DNA reads TGTGCCAGTAGTATGCAGGGTACGATCCATGGCTACACCTTC. This chain links TRBV19 with TRBJ1-2; tentative D call: TRBD1 (5 bases). The CDR3 spans 14 residues. V was shortened by 3 bases and J by 6 bases, with 14 bases between the two germline ends. Germline V gene lookup returns CDR1 LNHDA and CDR2 SQIVND (reference sequence). Combining the CDR3 with reference TRBV19 and TRBJ1-2 gives the whole variable domain DGGITQSPKYLFRKEGQNVTLSCEQNLNHDAMYWYRQDPGQGLRLIYYSQIVNDFQKGDIAEGYSVSREKKESFPLTVTSAQKNPTAFYLCASSMQGTIHGYTFGSGTRLTVV.

Here the CDR3 reads CASSLGQGETNEKLFF. CDR3 coding DNA: TGTGCCAGCAGCTTGGGACAGGGGGAAACTAATGAAAAACTGTTTTTT. J is TRBJ1-4 and V is TRBV5-8, with TRBD1 matching over 9 bases. Germline CDR1 reads SGHTS; CDR2 reads YDEGEE. This CDR3 region has 16 residues. V lost 0 bases and J lost 1; bases outside the gene matches: 1. Full variable domain (missing parts from reference TRBV5-8 and TRBJ1-4): EAGVTQSPTHLIKTRGQQATLRCSPISGHTSVYWYQQALGLGLQFLLWYDEGEERNRGNFPPRFSGRQFPNYSSELNVNALELEDSALYLCASSLGQGETNEKLFFGSGTQLSVL.

The chain joins TRBV9 to TRBJ2-5; D may be TRBD2 (6 bases). V shed 4 bases and J shed 5 bases, with 12 bases lying between them. This CDR3 comprises 13 residues. From germline, CDR1 is SGDLS and CDR2 YYNGEE. DNA for the CDR3: TGTGCCAGCAGCACCGGGGGTCGGGAGACCCAGTACTTC. It is translated as CASSTGGRETQYF. Supplemented by reference TRBV9 and TRBJ2-5, the full variable domain reads DSGVTQTPKHLITATGQRVTLRCSPRSGDLSVYWYQQSLDQGLQFLIQYYNGEERAKGNILERFSAQQFPDLHSELNLSSLELGDSALYFCASSTGGRETQYFGPGTRLLVL.

The chain recombines TRBV7-9 with TRBJ2-5; weak D call: TRBD2 (6 bases). Germline CDR1 reads SEHNR; CDR2 reads FQNEAQ (reference sequence). The CDR3 is 15 amino acids. The V end was cut by 6 bases, the J end by 2 bases, with 16 bases between. The CDR3 region is CASRSPGLLQETQYF. Written as DNA, the CDR3 is TGTGCCAGCAGATCTCCGGGACTTCTACAAGAGACCCAGTACTTC. The full variable domain, in which reference TRBV7-9 and TRBJ2-5 provide the parts outside the CDR3, is DTGVSQNPRHKITKRGQNVTFRCDPISEHNRLYWYRQTLGQGPEFLTYFQNEAQLEKSRLLSDRFSAERPKGSFSTLEIQRTEQGDSAMYLCASRSPGLLQETQYFGPGTRLLVL.

This clone has just one count. The chain combines TRBV18 with TRBJ2-7; 16 bases line up with TRBD2. The CDR3 totals 19 residues. With 0 bases clipped from V and 3 bases from J, the junction kept 8 bases outside the gene matches. Germline V gene data show CDR1 as KGHSH and CDR2 as LQKENI. This chain's CDR3 is CASSPPPSGTSGRVYEQYF. Written as DNA, the CDR3 is TGTGCCAGCTCACCACCACCTTCCGGGACTAGCGGGAGGGTCTACGAGCAGTACTTC.

The chain uses TRBV28 and TRBJ1-4; 7 positions match TRBD1. In germline, CDR1 is MDHEN, CDR2 SYDVKM. This CDR3 has 13 residues. Germline trimming cut 6 bases from V and 6 bases from J; bases unmatched to any gene: 4. In DNA, the CDR3 is TGTGCCAGCAGAGCCACAGGGGATGAAAAACTGTTTTTT. This codes for CASRATGDEKLFF.

This clone was counted once. The CDR3 coding sequence is TGTGCCAGCAGTGATCTCGGTAGCGGGAGAGGGGACGAGCAGTACTTC. Amino acids: CASSDLGSGRGDEQYF. The chain uses TRBV6-4 and TRBJ2-7; 9 bases line up with TRBD2. CDR1 and CDR2 (germline): MRHNA, SNTAGT. The V gene end was trimmed by 3 bases and the J gene end by 5 bases; junction bases not matched to a gene: 11. CDR3 size: 16 residues.

The V call is TRBV19, the J call TRBJ2-1; D is perhaps TRBD2 (6 bases). This CDR3 is built from 15 residues. Trimming cost V 3 bases and J 3 bases, with 12 bases left between them. CDR1 is LNHDA and CDR2 is SQIVND in the germline V gene (reference sequence). The CDR3 loop is CASSMERVRYNEQFF. DNA of the CDR3: TGTGCCAGTAGTATGGAGCGGGTACGCTACAATGAGCAGTTCTTC.

The chain employs TRBV5-8 and TRBJ2-7; no clear D gene. Germline V gene lookup returns CDR1 SGHTS and CDR2 YDEGEE. This CDR3 contains 10 residues. Trimming took off 10 bases at V and 5 bases at J, with 10 bases between the two ends. The CDR3 loop reads CASKADEQYF. In DNA, the CDR3 is TGTGCCTCCAAGGCGGACGAGCAGTACTTC.

V gene TRBV10-3 combines with J gene TRBJ2-5, with TRBD1 matching 10 bases. Trimming removed 6 bases from V and 3 bases from J; junction bases left unmatched: 1. The CDR3 loop spans 13 amino acids. CDR1 is ENHRY, CDR2 SYGVKD, per germline. The CDR3 DNA reads as TGTGCCATCAGAGGGACAGGGGAAGAGACCCAGTACTTC. It is translated as CAIRGTGEETQYF.

The gene calls are TRBV28 and TRBJ2-7, with TRBD1 matching over 10 bases. Germline CDR1 is MDHEN and CDR2 is SYDVKM. V shed 3 bases, J shed 3 bases, and the junction held 8 bases outside the gene matches. This CDR3 is built from 16 residues. CDR3 DNA sequence: TGTGCCAGCAGTTTCTCAGGACAGGGGGGCTTCTACGAGCAGTACTTC. This encodes CASSFSGQGGFYEQYF.

V gene TRBV4-1 combines with J gene TRBJ1-4; perhaps TRBD1 as D (5 bases). This CDR3 is 16 amino acids long. CDR1 is MGHRA and CDR2 is YSYEKL in the germline V gene. The V gene lost 3 bases and the J gene lost 4 bases, with 15 bases spanning the gap. This chain's CDR3 is CASSHSIDSLNEKLFF. The CDR3 DNA is TGCGCCAGCAGCCATAGTATTGACAGCCTTAATGAAAAACTGTTTTTT.

The chain joins TRBV19 to TRBJ1-5, with D possibly matching TRBD1 (5 bases). The CDR3 totals 15 residues. V shed 6 bases and J shed 7 bases, with 19 bases lying between them. Germline V gives CDR1 LNHDA, CDR2 SQIVND (reference sequence). DNA for the CDR3: TGTGCCAGTAGACCCCCCCCGGGGGATCGGCAGCCCCAGCATTTT. It translates to CASRPPPGDRQPQHF.

The chain has TRBV10-2 and TRBJ1-5; TRBD1 agrees at 10 bases. The CDR3 loop spans 13 amino acids. The junction had 1 base not matched to a gene; V was cut back by 6 bases and J by 5 bases. The germline CDR1 and CDR2 sequences are WSHSY and SAAADI. For the CDR3, the DNA is TGCGCCAGCAGCGGACAGGGGGATCAGCCCCAGCATTTT. Translation gives CASSGQGDQPQHF.

This chain connects TRBV7-9 to TRBJ1-2, with TRBD1 identical over 7 bases. The CDR3 is 15 residues long. Germline V gene sequence: CDR1 SEHNR, CDR2 FQNEAQ (reference sequence). The trim removed 1 base at V and 4 bases at J, leaving 6 bases unmatched. In DNA form, the CDR3 reads TGTGCCAGCAGCTTAGTTCCGACAGGGTCCTATGGCTACACCTTC. Amino acid sequence: CASSLVPTGSYGYTF.